This is a list of T cell receptor beta chains from one sample in a study of blood T cell repertoires in COVID-19. Using immunoSEQ multiplex PCR, the repertoire was profiled, and TCRdb retains in-frame clones only, with some absent. The sample lists a few hundred thousand clones, roughly 90% occurring once. The source material was PBMCs or T cells enriched from blood (not recorded which). The receptors derive from a woman aged 30 to 39 who had recovered from COVID-19. Each CDR3 is given with its conserved first and last residue. The D gene is left open where the match is weak. A row's size may be missing; if present it is once, few, many or a size class.

j_gene	abundance	v_gene	d_gene	CDR3nt	CDR3aa
TRBJ1-4	few	TRBV28	NA	TGTGCCAGCACCTCTCCTCGAGATTCTAGGGAAAAACTGTTTTTT	CASTSPRDSREKLFF
TRBJ1-3	NA	TRBV30	TRBD1	TGTGCCTGGGAAGGGACAGGGAACCAAATCTCTGGAAACACCATATATTTT	CAWEGTGNQISGNTIYF
TRBJ2-7	NA	TRBV5-1	NA	TGCGCCAGCAGCCGGAGCGGGCTCTTAACCTACGAGCAGTACTTC	CASSRSGLLTYEQYF
TRBJ1-3	once	TRBV5-1	TRBD1	TGCGCCAGCAGCGCACAGGAGGACAGGGGCTCTGGAAACACCATATATTTT	CASSAQEDRGSGNTIYF
TRBJ2-7	NA	TRBV6-5	TRBD1	TGTGCCAGCGGACAGGGGTACGAGCAGTACTTC	CASGQGYEQYF
TRBJ2-7	NA	TRBV7-8	NA	TGTGCCAGCAGCTTAGTTGTCAGGTCCTCCTACGAGCAGTACTTC	CASSLVVRSSYEQYF
TRBJ1-1	NA	TRBV7-8	TRBD1	TGTGCCAGCAGCTCAGTCGACAGGGGGAACACTGAAGCTTTCTTT	CASSSVDRGNTEAFF
TRBJ1-1	NA	TRBV4-2	NA	TGTGCCAGCAGCCTTCTTATCGGGAACACTGAAGCTTTCTTT	CASSLLIGNTEAFF
TRBJ1-5	NA	TRBV11-3	TRBD1	TGTGCCAGCAGCTTAGCGGGACAGGAAGGAGGGTATAGCAATCAGCCCCAGCATTTT	CASSLAGQEGGYSNQPQHF
TRBJ2-1	NA	TRBV7-9	TRBD2	TGTGCCAGCAGCTTAGAGCTAGCGGGAGCCTATGAGCAGTTCTTC	CASSLELAGAYEQFF
TRBJ2-4	NA	TRBV6-1	TRBD2	TGTGCCAGCAGTGGGGAGACTAGCGGGGGGGCAAGGTACATTCAGTACTTC	CASSGETSGGARYIQYF
TRBJ2-7	NA	TRBV2	TRBD2	TGTGCCAGCAGGAGGGTCGCTGGTAGCGGGAGGGACGAGCAGTACTTC	CASRRVAGSGRDEQYF
TRBJ1-6	NA	TRBV9	TRBD1	TGTGCCAGCAGCAGCCGGACAGGGGGGAACAATTCACCCCTCCACTTT	CASSSRTGGNNSPLHF
TRBJ2-5	NA	TRBV27	TRBD2	TGTGCCAGCAGTTTATTCCCCCGGACTAGCGGGAGCCCCGAGGGAGAGACCCAGTACTTC	CASSLFPRTSGSPEGETQYF
TRBJ2-7	NA	TRBV7-2	NA	TGTGCCAGCAGCTTAGTTCTGGACAGCCTATCCGGGCAGTACTTC	CASSLVLDSLSGQYF
TRBJ1-2	NA	TRBV10-3	TRBD1	TGTGCCATCAGTGGGGAACAGGGGAATTCGAACTATGGCTACACCTTC	CAISGEQGNSNYGYTF
TRBJ2-5	NA	TRBV2	NA	TGTGCCAGCAGTGAGAGGGTGGGGACCCAGTACTTC	CASSERVGTQYF
TRBJ2-7	few	TRBV9	NA	TGTGCCAGCAGCGTTGGAGGGACCTACGAGCAGTACTTC	CASSVGGTYEQYF
TRBJ1-4	NA	TRBV5-4	NA	TGTGCCAGCGCAGAATCAACTAATGAAAAACTGTTTTTT	CASAESTNEKLFF
TRBJ1-1	few	TRBV7-9	TRBD1	TGTGCCAGCAGTTTAGACAGGGACCCTGAAGCTTTCTTT	CASSLDRDPEAFF
TRBJ2-1	NA	TRBV12-3/TRBV12-4	TRBD2	TGTGCCAGCAGTTATGGACTAGCGGAGCAGTTCTTC	CASSYGLAEQFF
TRBJ2-5	NA	TRBV9	TRBD2	TGTGCCAGCAATAGCGGGGGGGCTAAGGAGACCCAGTACTTC	CASNSGGAKETQYF
TRBJ2-1	NA	TRBV2	NA	TGTGCCAGCAGGCGGGAAGATGAGCAGTTCTTC	CASRREDEQFF
TRBJ2-3	NA	TRBV7-9	TRBD2	TGTGCCAGCAGCCCGGGTGTCCTAGCGGGGGGGCGCACAGATACGCAGTATTTT	CASSPGVLAGGRTDTQYF
TRBJ2-7	once	TRBV6-1	TRBD2	TGTGCCAGCAGTGCAATGGGACTAGCGGGATACTACGAGCAGTACTTC	CASSAMGLAGYYEQYF
TRBJ2-2	NA	TRBV28	TRBD1	TGTGCCAGCTCACCGGACAGGGGGGTTCCCGGGGAGCTGTTTTTT	CASSPDRGVPGELFF
TRBJ2-7	NA	TRBV19	NA	TGTGCCAGTAGTATAGGGGTATCAGGGGTGGAGCAGTACTTC	CASSIGVSGVEQYF
TRBJ2-1	NA	TRBV4-1	NA	TGCGCCAGCAGCCCAGGACACGGGTTGGGCTCCTACAATGAGCAGTTCTTC	CASSPGHGLGSYNEQFF
TRBJ2-3	NA	TRBV7-2	NA	TGTGCCAGCAGTCGGAAACTTACAGGGACGGATACGCAGTATTTT	CASSRKLTGTDTQYF
TRBJ2-2	NA	TRBV28	NA	TGTGCCAGCAGTTTATGGGGGCGGGGTTTCCCGGCCAGAGAGAACGGGGAGCTGTTTTTT	CASSLWGRGFPARENGELFF
TRBJ2-3	NA	TRBV24-1	TRBD2	TGTGCCACCAGTGATCCAGCGGGATTAACAGATACGCAGTATTTT	CATSDPAGLTDTQYF
TRBJ2-7	once	TRBV7-2	TRBD2	TGTGCCAGCAGCCCTCCTAGCGGGAGCTACGAGCAGTACTTC	CASSPPSGSYEQYF
TRBJ2-4	NA	TRBV24-1	NA	TGTGCCACCAGTGATTCCGGGAGAAGCAAAAACATTCAGTACTTC	CATSDSGRSKNIQYF